This T cell receptor (beta chain) came from a study of T cells in Graves' hyperthyroidism and ophthalmopathy (dated by TCRdb to about 2019). Concerning the study at large: Peripheral blood samples were taken at the time of initial diagnosis, prior to any treatment. TCR V-J signatures able to tell the groups apart were searched for in a discovery cohort of some 97 patients, of whom under 45 had Graves' ophthalmopathy and 55 to 65 had stable Graves' hyperthyroidism. Whether ophthalmopathy could be predicted prospectively was tested in an independent validation cohort made up of 18 to 20 hyperthyroidism patients plus 17 patients who later progressed to ophthalmopathy. For training and testing, the 100 or so patients in the discovery cohort were randomly divided in a 7:3 ratio. In addition, the study compared T-cell repertoires in thyroid tissue and in blood from roughly six Graves' hyperthyroidism patients. Following sampling, methimazole starting at 30 mg daily was given to hyperthyroidism patients, and high-dose intravenous methylprednisolone was given to ophthalmopathy patients. According to the paper, TCR Vbeta CDR3 sequencing was carried out on about 140 peripheral blood samples, which came from under 50 ophthalmopathy, about 75 hyperthyroidism and approximately 17 progressor patients.

The TCR beta CDR3 regions were amplified from the RNA transcripts. The first round of RT-PCR for the TCR CDR3 was performed with the HTBI primer set and the Qiagen OneStep RT-PCR kit. A second multiplex PCR round built the libraries, followed by size selection and purification. Sequencing of the libraries was done on an Illumina HiSeq2000 using paired-end 100 bp reads. Per the original workflow: Raw data were processed with SOAPnuke, discarding reads with adapters, uncalled bases, mean Phred below 15, or no exact constant-primer or identifier match. COPE v1.2.5 was used to merge the high-quality paired reads, and each unique nucleotide sequence was defined as a clonotype. Clonotypes were aligned to IMGT TRBV, TRBD and TRBJ reference segments using MiTCR v1.1. Analysis was restricted to V-J combinations with a frequency above 0.0001, which covered 99.2% of repertoires. The TCS score was defined as F50 (clonal expansion) divided by E x V (chaos), with BLOSUM62-based TCRdist calculated between CDR3 peptides within each V-J. Welch's t-statistics and random forest reduced several hundred V-J features to about 13, which were used in a naive Bayes classifier (R e1071). Using fastp trimming at Q25 and MiXCR clonotype assembly, TCRdb reanalyzed the public sequencing data and kept in-frame beta chains. Each CDR3 protein appears once, grouped with its most common genes and DNA. These V and J calls derive from TCRdb rather than the authors' analysis. The sample data list about 580,000 distinct CDR3 sequences, and approximately 15% of these were observed just once. Of the sample, 4.5% to 6% is held by the ten largest clones.

On this clonotype itself: This clone's antigen is unknown. No clone much larger than this one lies a single base away; base qualities are absent.

The full study reports these points: Most expanded thyroid clonotypes (frequency above 0.001) were also detected in blood, a finding suggesting that blood repertoires may reflect thyroid immune responses. No statistical method was used to fix the sample size in advance, and group allocation was not hidden from the investigators. During validation, the model predicted progression to ophthalmopathy a median of approximately 6 months ahead of onset, with 60% to 71% sensitivity and 72% to 80% specificity. In cross-validation, a model built on a 13 V-J signature told ophthalmopathy apart from stable hyperthyroidism with 85% to 90% sensitivity and around 84% specificity, and in testing the same model reached 80%/75%.

Hyperthyroidism patients were newly diagnosed, had a disease duration of under 2 months, and were aged 18 to 65 years. Any patient with an uncontrolled infection, another autoimmune disease, pregnancy or lactation was excluded. Diagnoses were based on clinical symptoms, serum thyroxine and TRAb, thyroid ultrasound and orbital computed tomography. Blood from progressor patients was collected at the time of first diagnosis with hyperthyroidism, before any ophthalmopathy symptoms had appeared. Ficoll-Paque density gradient centrifugation was used to isolate PBMCs from approximately 11 ml of fresh peripheral blood. Progressor patients were initially diagnosed with Graves' hyperthyroidism and developed ophthalmopathy during follow-up. Trizol reagent was used to extract total RNA, and RNA quality was then checked on an Agilent 2100 Bioanalyzer. Looking up the germline V gene (reference sequence) yields CDR1 MNHEY and CDR2 SMNVEV. The CDR3, from cysteine to phenylalanine, totals 12 residues. Of the read, only the CDR3 DNA is kept; its 36 bases are in frame from base 1. Trimming at the junction amounts to 3 bases on V and 13 bases on J, and the germline ends lie 13 bases apart.

The sequenced sample was blood. The clonotype was recovered from a woman aged 25 to 45 with Graves' hyperthyroidism that later progressed to Graves' ophthalmopathy. The sequence is built from TRBV27 and TRBJ2-1, with the D gene too uncertain to name. The sequenced DNA: TGTGCCAGCAGTTTCATGACTGGTCCTCAGTTCTTC. Its amino acids are CASSFMTGPQFF.